Listed below are T cell receptor beta chains from one sample, sequenced in a study of blood T cell repertoires in COVID-19. Assay: immunoSEQ multiplex PCR; the TCRdb copy retains only in-frame clones and omits some. The sample yields 150,000 to 200,000 clones, roughly four fifths seen once. The sequenced sample consisted of peripheral blood. These receptors were obtained from a middle-aged man who had recovered from COVID-19. Both conserved end residues are part of each CDR3. A D gene is named only where the DNA matches it firmly. Only some rows state a clone size, as once, few, many or a class for expanded clones.

clone_size: -
v_call: TRBV7-3
d_call: TRBD1
j_call: TRBJ2-3
cdr3_nt: TGTGCCAGCAGCTTACGACAGGGGATACGAGATACGCAGTATTTT
cdr3_aa: CASSLRQGIRDTQYF

clone_size: -
v_call: TRBV7-3
d_call: -
j_call: TRBJ1-5
cdr3_nt: TGTGCCAGCAGCTCAGCTGACAGGTATAGCAATCAGCCCCAGCATTTT
cdr3_aa: CASSSADRYSNQPQHF

clone_size: -
v_call: TRBV30
d_call: -
j_call: TRBJ1-3
cdr3_nt: TGTGCCTGGGACGGGAGCTCTGGAAACACCATATATTTT
cdr3_aa: CAWDGSSGNTIYF

clone_size: -
v_call: TRBV10-3
d_call: TRBD2
j_call: TRBJ2-5
cdr3_nt: TGTGCCATCAGCAGCTGGGGGACTAGCGGGAGCCCTGGGCAAGAGACCCAGTACTTC
cdr3_aa: CAISSWGTSGSPGQETQYF

clone_size: -
v_call: TRBV10-3
d_call: TRBD1
j_call: TRBJ2-2
cdr3_nt: TGTGCCTCGGGACAGGGACCGAACACCGGGGAGCTGTTTTTT
cdr3_aa: CASGQGPNTGELFF

clone_size: -
v_call: TRBV7-8
d_call: -
j_call: TRBJ2-1
cdr3_nt: TGTGCCAGCAGGACTGTCCCCCACAATGAGCAGTTCTTC
cdr3_aa: CASRTVPHNEQFF

clone_size: -
v_call: TRBV7-9
d_call: -
j_call: TRBJ2-1
cdr3_nt: TGTGCCAGCAGCTCCATGGGGAGGATCTCATATAATGAGCAGTTCTTC
cdr3_aa: CASSSMGRISYNEQFF

clone_size: once
v_call: TRBV7-8
d_call: TRBD2
j_call: TRBJ2-1
cdr3_nt: TGTGCCAGCAGCTTTCGTCCCCTAGCGGGACGCAATGAGCAGTTCTTC
cdr3_aa: CASSFRPLAGRNEQFF

clone_size: -
v_call: TRBV5-4
d_call: TRBD2
j_call: TRBJ2-3
cdr3_nt: TGTGCCAGCAGCTTGGCTGGACTAGCGACCACAGATACGCAGTATTTT
cdr3_aa: CASSLAGLATTDTQYF

clone_size: once
v_call: TRBV2
d_call: -
j_call: TRBJ1-5
cdr3_nt: TGTGCCAGCAGTGTAGGTGAGGGATATAGCAATCAGCCCCAGCATTTT
cdr3_aa: CASSVGEGYSNQPQHF

clone_size: -
v_call: TRBV5-6
d_call: TRBD1
j_call: TRBJ1-2
cdr3_nt: TGTGCCAGCAGCGATACAGGGGGATGGGTCATTAACTATGGCTACACCTTC
cdr3_aa: CASSDTGGWVINYGYTF

clone_size: -
v_call: TRBV29-1
d_call: -
j_call: TRBJ1-3
cdr3_nt: TGCAGCGTTGTGCGGGAAAGCTCTGGAAACACCATATATTTT
cdr3_aa: CSVVRESSGNTIYF

clone_size: -
v_call: TRBV25-1
d_call: -
j_call: TRBJ2-3
cdr3_nt: TGTGCCAGCAGTGAATATTTAGCTAGCACAGATACGCAGTATTTT
cdr3_aa: CASSEYLASTDTQYF

clone_size: few
v_call: TRBV7-8
d_call: -
j_call: TRBJ1-5
cdr3_nt: TGTGCCAGCAGCTTATCTCAGAACAGGGATCCTAGACAGCCCCAGCATTTT
cdr3_aa: CASSLSQNRDPRQPQHF

clone_size: -
v_call: TRBV5-1
d_call: TRBD1
j_call: TRBJ2-7
cdr3_nt: TGCGCCAGCAGCTCTCCTACAGGGGACGAGCAGTACTTC
cdr3_aa: CASSSPTGDEQYF

clone_size: -
v_call: TRBV7-8
d_call: TRBD2
j_call: TRBJ2-5
cdr3_nt: TGTGCCAGCAGCCCAGCGGGAGTTTTGGAGACCCAGTACTTC
cdr3_aa: CASSPAGVLETQYF

clone_size: -
v_call: TRBV7-9
d_call: TRBD2
j_call: TRBJ2-1
cdr3_nt: TGTGCCAGCAGCTTAGCGTGGCGGGAGTATTTTCACAATGAGCAGTTCTTC
cdr3_aa: CASSLAWREYFHNEQFF

clone_size: -
v_call: TRBV19
d_call: -
j_call: TRBJ2-3
cdr3_nt: TGTGCCAGTAGTATGGCGGCGGCAGATACGCAGTATTTT
cdr3_aa: CASSMAAADTQYF

clone_size: -
v_call: TRBV7-9
d_call: -
j_call: TRBJ1-3
cdr3_nt: TGTGCCAGCAGCTTAGCGAGATCTGGAAACACCATATATTTT
cdr3_aa: CASSLARSGNTIYF

clone_size: once
v_call: TRBV19
d_call: TRBD1
j_call: TRBJ2-7
cdr3_nt: TGTGCCAGTAGTGCCGGACAGGGGGCCATCTACGAGCAGTACTTC
cdr3_aa: CASSAGQGAIYEQYF

clone_size: -
v_call: TRBV21-1
d_call: -
j_call: TRBJ1-5
cdr3_nt: TGTGCCAGCAGCAAAACTTCCAGGGAGGGGTTTAGCAATCAGCCCCAGCATTTT
cdr3_aa: CASSKTSREGFSNQPQHF

clone_size: -
v_call: TRBV29-1
d_call: -
j_call: TRBJ1-4
cdr3_nt: TGCAGCGCTGGGGAGGTAACTAATGAAAAACTGTTTTTT
cdr3_aa: CSAGEVTNEKLFF

clone_size: -
v_call: TRBV14
d_call: TRBD1
j_call: TRBJ2-7
cdr3_nt: TGTGCCAGCAGCCGGACAGGGAACCCCTACGAGCAGTACTTC
cdr3_aa: CASSRTGNPYEQYF

clone_size: -
v_call: TRBV19
d_call: TRBD1
j_call: TRBJ2-7
cdr3_nt: TGTGCCAGTAGTACTTATCCGGGACAGGGCTCCTACGAGCAGTACTTC
cdr3_aa: CASSTYPGQGSYEQYF

clone_size: -
v_call: TRBV11-2
d_call: TRBD2
j_call: TRBJ2-1
cdr3_nt: TGTGCCAGCAGCTTGGCGGGAGGGTTCAATGAGCAGTTCTTC
cdr3_aa: CASSLAGGFNEQFF

clone_size: -
v_call: TRBV10-3
d_call: -
j_call: TRBJ1-1
cdr3_nt: TGTGCCATCAGGGAGGGGGGTGCAGGGGAGGCTTTCTTT
cdr3_aa: CAIREGGAGEAFF

clone_size: few
v_call: TRBV20-1
d_call: -
j_call: TRBJ2-3
cdr3_nt: TGCAGTGCTAGTCCCCCCCACCTTGGGCCTACTGGCACAGATACGCAGTATTTT
cdr3_aa: CSASPPHLGPTGTDTQYF